The 17 T cell receptor beta chains listed next were all sequenced from one sample in a study of Graves' ophthalmopathy and Graves' hyperthyroidism (dated by TCRdb to 2016 to 2019). Instrument on record: Illumina HiSeq 2000. For repertoire sequencing, the TCR beta CDR3 regions were amplified from RNA transcripts. The first round was an RT-PCR using HTBI primers with the Qiagen OneStep RT-PCR kit, and this first round was followed by a second-round multiplex PCR, then size selection and purification. Starting from the raw public reads, TCRdb applied fastp trimming at Q25, assembled clones with MiXCR and retained in-frame beta chains. For every CDR3 protein sequence, its rows merge into one entry that carries the most common genes and DNA. In this sample the table shows around 1,200,000 distinct CDR3 sequences, 35% to 45% of which occur a single time. Jointly, the top ten make up approximately 12% of the sample.

Sequenced sample: peripheral blood or thyroid tissue (not recorded which). The receptors stem from an adult man with Graves' hyperthyroidism.

This clonotype has a handful of counts. This may stem from a read error, because a much larger clone lies one nucleotide away. The J gene is TRBJ1-4, the V gene TRBV29-1; D unresolved. Germline lookup yields CDR1 SQVTM and CDR2 ANQGSEA. The CDR3 sequence is 11 residues long. The CDR3 DNA reads as TGCGGCGGCGGGGAGGGAGAAAAACTGTTTTTT. It specifies CGGGEGEKLFF.

The chain has TRBV11-2 and TRBJ1-3, with D maybe TRBD1 (5 bases). The V end was cut by 5 bases, the J end by 0 bases, with 23 bases between. CDR3 size: 19 residues. Germline assignment: CDR1 SGHAT and CDR2 FQNNGV. CDR3 in amino acids: CASSTSTPGPTASGNTIYF. The DNA of the CDR3 is TGTGCCAGCAGCACCAGCACACCGGGACCAACAGCCTCTGGAAACACCATATATTTT. The variable domain in full, completed from reference TRBV11-2 and TRBJ1-3, reads EAGVAQSPRYKIIEKRQSVAFWCNPISGHATLYWYQQILGQGPKLLIQFQNNGVVDDSQLPKDRFSAERLKGVDSTLKIQPAKLEDSAVYLCASSTSTPGPTASGNTIYFGEGSWLTVV.

This clonotype was counted ten times or more. This chain links TRBV10-1 with TRBJ2-5; D is unclear. V was pared by 5 bases and J by 5 bases, with 12 bases between. The CDR3 extends over 13 amino acids. Germline V gives CDR1 WNHNN, CDR2 SYGVQD (reference sequence). CDR3 region: CASSKQIGETQYF. CDR3 bases: TGCGCCAGCAGTAAACAGATCGGGGAGACCCAGTACTTC.

This chain links TRBV10-2 with TRBJ1-6, with a tentative D call TRBD1 (5 bases). Trimming stripped 2 bases from V and 9 bases from J, with 11 bases between. The CDR3 is 14 amino acids. The germline CDR1 and CDR2 sequences are WSHSY and SAAADI. The CDR3 here is CASSEGGTGSPLHF. CDR3 DNA: TGCGCCAGCAGTGAGGGAGGGACTGGTTCACCCCTCCACTTT.

This clonotype was detected ten times or more. V gene TRBV12-3 or TRBV12-4 combines with J gene TRBJ2-6; maybe TRBD1 (5 bases). The CDR3 runs to 13 residues. Trimming stripped 6 bases from V and 2 bases from J, with 5 bases between. The CDR3 DNA reads as TGTGCCAGCAGGGACACTGGGGCCAACGTCCTGACTTTC. Translating gives CASRDTGANVLTF.

In this sample, this clonotype turned up a few times. The V gene is TRBV5-1, the J gene TRBJ1-1; TRBD1 aligns across 9 bases. The CDR3 has 17 amino acids. Germline V CDR1 and CDR2: SGHRS, YFSETQ. V shed 3 bases and J 4 bases; nucleotides not matched to a gene: 13. CDR3 sequence reads: CASSWIRRTGGATEAFF. The CDR3 nucleotides read TGCGCCAGCAGCTGGATAAGGCGCACAGGGGGCGCCACTGAAGCTTTCTTT.

The sample holds a few counts of this clonotype. Here the CDR3 DNA reads TGTGCCAGCAGCCTAGGGGGCCAGGAAGGCTACACCTTC. Protein sequence: CASSLGGQEGYTF. The chain is built from TRBV6-5 and TRBJ1-2; TRBD1 aligns across 7 bases. With 6 bases clipped from V and 8 bases from J, the junction kept 9 bases outside the gene matches. Per the germline V gene, CDR1 is MNHEY and CDR2 is SVGAGI. This CDR3 is built from 13 residues.

The rearrangement uses TRBV7-2 and TRBJ2-3; TRBD1 is a possible D gene (5 bases). Trimming removed 5 bases at V and 0 bases at J, with 12 bases between. Per the germline V gene, CDR1 is SGHTA and CDR2 is FQGNSA. CDR3 size: 15 residues. The CDR3 spells CASSQIQDSTDTQYF. CDR3 nucleotide sequence: TGTGCCAGCAGCCAAATACAGGACAGCACAGATACGCAGTATTTT.

The table lists this clonotype with many counts. The chain couples TRBV12-3 or TRBV12-4 to TRBJ2-5, with D tentatively TRBD2 (5 bases). Trimming took 3 bases from V and 5 from J, leaving 13 bases between them. CDR3 size: 14 residues. CDR3 in DNA: TGTGCCAGCAGTTTTCGGGGTGTAAAGGAGACCCAGTACTTC. Encoded protein: CASSFRGVKETQYF.

This clonotype came up a few times. The rearrangement joins TRBV6-5 to TRBJ2-5; D call uncertain. The CDR3 is 13 residues long. Germline V gene lookup returns CDR1 MNHEY and CDR2 SVGAGI. Trimming left V 8 bases short and J 5 bases short, with 15 bases between. CDR3 nucleotide sequence: TGTGCCAGCGGACCAAACTATCTGGAGACCCAGTACTTC. Translated, it gives CASGPNYLETQYF.

This sequence joins TRBV25-1 and TRBJ1-6, with D maybe TRBD1 (6 bases). V was trimmed by 8 bases and J by 7 bases, leaving 15 bases between them. Germline CDR1 reads MGHDK; CDR2 reads SYGVNS. This CDR3 spans 14 amino acids. The CDR3 DNA follows: TGTGCCAGCGAGGACACAGGGACAAATTCACCCCTCCACTTT. Protein product: CASEDTGTNSPLHF.

This clonotype has at least ten counts. The chain uses TRBV19 and TRBJ1-4; TRBD1 is a possible D gene (6 bases). The germline gives CDR1 LNHDA, CDR2 SQIVND (reference sequence). The CDR3 loop spans 14 amino acids. Trimming shortened V by 4 bases and J by 5 bases, and 11 bases separated the two germline ends. The DNA of the CDR3 is TGTGCCAGTAGTAGCGGACAGAAGAATGAAAAACTGTTTTTT. It specifies CASSSGQKNEKLFF. The complete variable domain, with remaining parts taken from reference TRBV19 and TRBJ1-4, reads DGGITQSPKYLFRKEGQNVTLSCEQNLNHDAMYWYRQDPGQGLRLIYYSQIVNDFQKGDIAEGYSVSREKKESFPLTVTSAQKNPTAFYLCASSSGQKNEKLFFGSGTQLSVL.

This clonotype came up many times. The rearrangement links TRBV29-1 to TRBJ1-1, with D uncertain. Trimming left V 0 bases short and J 2 bases short, with 19 bases between. The CDR3 totals 17 residues. Germline V gene sequence: CDR1 SQVTM, CDR2 ANQGSEA. The CDR3 spells CSVEDRGTSSGNTEAFF. CDR3 coding DNA: TGCAGCGTTGAAGATCGGGGAACGAGCTCTGGAAACACTGAAGCTTTCTTT.

The table lists this clonotype with many counts. For the CDR3, the DNA is TGTGCCAGCAGTTTATCCGGGTCCGCCTACACCTTC. This sequence encodes CASSLSGSAYTF. This sequence joins TRBV12-3 or TRBV12-4 and TRBJ1-2; D remains unclear. V gave up 2 bases and J gave up 10 bases, with 11 bases separating them. This CDR3 has 12 amino acids.

Details on this clonotype: A much bigger clone sits one base away, suggesting this may be a read error. This chain connects TRBV19 to TRBJ2-2, with D perhaps given as TRBD1 or TRBD2 (5 bases each). The length of the CDR3 is 14 residues. The V gene's germline CDR1 is LNHDA and CDR2 SQIVND (reference sequence). The CDR3 here is CASKGGADTGELLF. CDR3 in DNA: TGTGCCAGTAAGGGTGGGGCTGACACCGGGGAGCTGCTTTTT.

As regards this clonotype: Possible read error: a much larger clone is one base away. This sequence joins TRBV7-9 and TRBJ2-7, with D possibly TRBD1 on 6 matching bases. This CDR3 is built from 14 residues. From germline, CDR1 is SEHNR and CDR2 FQNEAQ (reference sequence). CDR3 nucleotide sequence: TGTGCCAGCAGTTTCGGACAGCTTGCCTACGGGCAGTACTTC. Its protein is CASSFGQLAYGQYF.

This clonotype was seen at least ten times. In nucleotides, the CDR3 is TGTGCCAGCAGCATCACGGCCGAGCAGTACTTC. Protein: CASSITAEQYF. This chain links TRBV13 with TRBJ2-7; no reliable D call. The CDR3 has 11 amino acids. Germline assignment: CDR1 PRHDT and CDR2 FYEKMQ (reference sequence). V was clipped by 5 bases and J by 6 bases, with 8 bases between them.